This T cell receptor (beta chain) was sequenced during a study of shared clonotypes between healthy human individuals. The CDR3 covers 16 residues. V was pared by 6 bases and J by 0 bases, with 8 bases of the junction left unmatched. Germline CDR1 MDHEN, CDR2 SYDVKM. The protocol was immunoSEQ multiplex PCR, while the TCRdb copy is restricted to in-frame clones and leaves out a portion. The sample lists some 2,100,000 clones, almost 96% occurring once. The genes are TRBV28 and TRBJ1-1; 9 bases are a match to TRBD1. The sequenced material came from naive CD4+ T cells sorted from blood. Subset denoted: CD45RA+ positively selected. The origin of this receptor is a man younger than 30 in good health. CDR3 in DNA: TGTGCCAGCAGCCTTGGGGACAGGGAAGTGAACACTGAAGCTTTCTTT. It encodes CASSLGDREVNTEAFF.